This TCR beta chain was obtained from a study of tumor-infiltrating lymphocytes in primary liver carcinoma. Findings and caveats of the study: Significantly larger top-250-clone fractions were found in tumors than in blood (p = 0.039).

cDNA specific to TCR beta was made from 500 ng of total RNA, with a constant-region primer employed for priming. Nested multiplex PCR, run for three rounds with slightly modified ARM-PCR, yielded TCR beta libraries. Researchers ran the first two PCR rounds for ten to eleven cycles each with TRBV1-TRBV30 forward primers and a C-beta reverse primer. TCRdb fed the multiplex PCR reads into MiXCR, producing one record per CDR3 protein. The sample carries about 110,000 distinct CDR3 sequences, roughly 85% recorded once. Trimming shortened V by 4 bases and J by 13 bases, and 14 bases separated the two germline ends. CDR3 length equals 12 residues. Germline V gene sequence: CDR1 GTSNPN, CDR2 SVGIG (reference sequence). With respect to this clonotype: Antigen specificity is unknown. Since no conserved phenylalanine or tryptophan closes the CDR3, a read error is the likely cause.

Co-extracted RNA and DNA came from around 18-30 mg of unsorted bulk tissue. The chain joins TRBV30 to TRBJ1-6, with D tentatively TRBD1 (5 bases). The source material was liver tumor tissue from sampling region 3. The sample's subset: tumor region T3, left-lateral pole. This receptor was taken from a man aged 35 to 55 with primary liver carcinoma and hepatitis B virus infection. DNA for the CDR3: TGTGCCTGGAACCCCTCGGGGCCGCCCCTCCACGTT. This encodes CAWNPSGPPLHV.